What follows describes a single T cell receptor beta chain. What it binds is not known. The data stem from a study of shared clonotypes between healthy human individuals. Study results and limitations: Larger richness was generally estimated for naive than memory subsets.

Every one of the donors was a Caucasian adult that lived in Nashville, Tennessee. The germline V gene encodes CDR1 SGHNT and CDR2 YYREEE (reference sequence). J gave up 0 bases and V 5 bases, and 15 bases lay outside the gene matches. This CDR3 is built from 19 residues. Repertoires were generated with immunoSEQ multiplex PCR, while TCRdb's copy carries only in-frame clones and drops some. The sample has fewer than 2.5 million clones, roughly 93% seen once. The TCR originated in a man in his late teens or twenties in good health. Some clones in this sample may be carry-over from other donors' samples. V is TRBV5-4 and J is TRBJ2-5; 11 bases agree with TRBD2. The specimen was naive CD4+ T cells from PBMCs. Subset given: CD45RA+ positively selected. CDR3 in amino acids: CASSFRLGTSGLYQETQYF. Written as DNA, the CDR3 is TGTGCCAGCAGTTTTCGCTTAGGGACTAGCGGACTGTACCAAGAGACCCAGTACTTC.